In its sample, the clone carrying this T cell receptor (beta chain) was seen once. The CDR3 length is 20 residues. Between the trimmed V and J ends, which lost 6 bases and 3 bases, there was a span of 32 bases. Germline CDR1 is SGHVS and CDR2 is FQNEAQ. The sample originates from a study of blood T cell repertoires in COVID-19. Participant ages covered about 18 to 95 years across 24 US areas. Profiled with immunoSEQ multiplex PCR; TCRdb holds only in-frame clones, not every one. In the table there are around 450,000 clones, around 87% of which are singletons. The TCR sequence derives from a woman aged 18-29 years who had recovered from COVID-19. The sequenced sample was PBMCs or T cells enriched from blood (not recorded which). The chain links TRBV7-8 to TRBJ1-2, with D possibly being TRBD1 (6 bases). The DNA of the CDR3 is TGTGCCAGCAGTTCTACCCCCGGGGGGGTAAGGGGGGCAAAGGACTATGGCTACACCTTC. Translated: CASSSTPGGVRGAKDYGYTF. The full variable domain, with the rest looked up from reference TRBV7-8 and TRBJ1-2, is GAGVSQSPRYKVAKRGQDVALRCDPISGHVSLFWYQQALGQGPEFLTYFQNEAQLDKSGLPSDRFFAERPEGSVSTLKIQRTQQEDSAVYLCASSSTPGGVRGAKDYGYTFGSGTRLTVV.